The 26 T cell receptor beta chains presented below share a single source sample, sequenced in a study of monozygotic twins with inflammatory bowel disease. TCRdb derives one entry per CDR3 protein from the 5' RACE reads, leaving out DNA. The sample holds approximately 400,000 distinct CDR3 sequences. Sequences were obtained from blood. These receptors were obtained from a human donor with ulcerative colitis or Crohn's disease, or a healthy co-twin of an affected twin (not recorded which).

The chain combines TRBV18 with TRBJ2-1; TCRdb calls TRBD2, which cannot be checked without DNA. Germline lookup yields CDR1 KGHSH and CDR2 LQKENI. The CDR3 sequence is 15 residues long. This CDR3 is CASSPPSGRAFEQFF.

The V gene is TRBV7-2, the J gene TRBJ2-2; absent DNA, TCRdb's TRBD1 call cannot be checked. The CDR3 covers 16 residues. CDR1 is SGHTA and CDR2 is FQGNSA in the germline V gene. The CDR3 loop is CASSLRRQQDGGELFF.

The rearrangement links TRBV7-8 to TRBJ2-2; the D gene TCRdb calls, TRBD2, cannot be checked with no DNA. Looked up from germline, CDR1 is SGHVS and CDR2 is FQNEAQ. There are 17 residues in the CDR3. CDR3 sequence: CASSPLRQAGYTGELFF.

V and J are TRBV5-1 and TRBJ1-1; TCRdb's D call of TRBD1 is untestable without DNA. Germline V gene data show CDR1 as SGHRS and CDR2 as YFSETQ. This CDR3 comprises 14 residues. CDR3 protein: CASSPGQTYNKAFF.

The chain has TRBV28 and TRBJ1-5; the D gene TCRdb calls, TRBD1, cannot be checked with no DNA. CDR1 and CDR2 from the germline V gene are MDHEN and SYDVKM. CDR3 length equals 15 residues. The CDR3 loop reads CASSPLGTGRQPQHF.

The gene calls are TRBV7-2 and TRBJ1-2; TCRdb reports TRBD1, a call that lacks DNA to check it against. Germline lookup yields CDR1 SGHTA and CDR2 FQGNSA. This CDR3 spans 16 amino acids. CDR3 protein: CASSPRDSLTNYGYTF.

The chain employs TRBV12-3 or TRBV12-4 and TRBJ1-1; TCRdb lists TRBD1, though no DNA is available to test this call. This CDR3 is 13 amino acids long. The CDR3 sequence is CASRPRGHVEAFF.

V and J are TRBV10-3 and TRBJ2-7; TCRdb picks TRBD1, but there is no DNA to check that call. The CDR3 spans 13 residues. Germline-derived CDR1 and CDR2 are ENHRY and SYGVKD. This chain's CDR3 is CAISVRQGDEQYF.

The chain combines TRBV6-1 with TRBJ2-3. Germline V lookup: CDR1 MNHNS, CDR2 SASEGT. This CDR3 is built from 15 residues. CDR3 region: CASDLSKRSTDTQYF.

CDR3 amino acids: CASRSAGVPETQYF. The chain links TRBV5-4 to TRBJ2-5; TCRdb's assignment of TRBD2 cannot be checked, as there is no DNA. Germline V gives CDR1 SGHNT, CDR2 YYREEE (reference sequence). The CDR3 loop spans 14 amino acids.

The chain employs TRBV12-3 or TRBV12-4 and TRBJ2-3. The CDR3 runs to 12 residues. The CDR3 loop is CASKMGTDTQYF.

J is TRBJ1-2 and V is TRBV13. This CDR3 is 11 amino acids long. The germline gives CDR1 PRHDT, CDR2 FYEKMQ (reference sequence). The CDR3 sequence: CASTSSSGYTF.

The V call is TRBV5-1, the J call TRBJ2-3; absent DNA, TCRdb's TRBD2 call cannot be checked. The CDR3 consists of 14 residues. Germline CDR1 SGHRS, CDR2 YFSETQ. The CDR3 loop is CASSSGGLTDTQYF.

The V call is TRBV20-1, the J call TRBJ2-1; TCRdb gives TRBD2 as the D gene, but with no DNA this cannot be confirmed. CDR3 length: 16 residues. Germline assignment: CDR1 DFQATT and CDR2 SNEGSKA (reference sequence). The CDR3 sequence: CSARAPGLAGGNEQFF.

The CDR3 sequence: CASSLLETGLNTEAFF. V gene TRBV7-8 combines with J gene TRBJ1-1; without DNA, the TCRdb call of TRBD1 cannot be checked. CDR1 and CDR2 from the germline V gene are SGHVS and FQNEAQ. There are 16 residues in the CDR3.

The chain carries TRBV7-2 and TRBJ2-5; TCRdb gives TRBD1 as the D gene, but with no DNA this cannot be confirmed. CDR1 SGHTA and CDR2 FQGNSA come from the germline V gene. CDR3 length equals 14 residues. The CDR3 here is CASSPQGFQETQYF. Looking up the rest from reference TRBV7-2 and TRBJ2-5 gives the full variable domain: GAGVSQSPSNKVTEKGKDVELRCDPISGHTALYWYRQSLGQGLEFLIYFQGNSAPDKSGLPSDRFSAERTGGSVSTLTIQRTQQEDSAVYLCASSPQGFQETQYFGPGTRLLVL.

The chain is built from TRBV20-1 and TRBJ1-2; with no DNA, the TCRdb D assignment of TRBD1 cannot be verified. The CDR3 covers 15 residues. Germline CDR1 DFQATT, CDR2 SNEGSKA (reference sequence). CDR3 protein: CSATGKDRGLYGYTF.

This sequence joins TRBV6-5 and TRBJ1-1; the D call of TRBD1 rests on TCRdb alone, since no DNA is present to check it. Germline assignment: CDR1 MNHEY and CDR2 SVGAGI. CDR3 length: 17 amino acids. CDR3: CASSYSRWGWMNTEAFF.

The chain has TRBV5-6 and TRBJ1-2; TCRdb proposes TRBD1, but this gene call is untestable without DNA. CDR1 SGHDT and CDR2 YYEEEE come from the germline V gene. CDR3 length: 15 amino acids. CDR3 in amino acids: CASSFLRDRDYGYTF.

This rearrangement joins TRBV9 to TRBJ1-2; TCRdb's assignment of TRBD1 cannot be checked, as there is no DNA. CDR1 and CDR2 (germline): SGDLS, YYNGEE. CDR3 length: 13 amino acids. The CDR3 region is CASTIGTAYGYTF. The variable domain in full, completed from reference TRBV9 and TRBJ1-2, reads DSGVTQTPKHLITATGQRVTLRCSPRSGDLSVYWYQQSLDQGLQFLIQYYNGEERAKGNILERFSAQQFPDLHSELNLSSLELGDSALYFCASTIGTAYGYTFGSGTRLTVV.

The chain combines TRBV5-1 with TRBJ2-1; with no DNA, the TCRdb D assignment of TRBD2 cannot be verified. The CDR3 has 18 amino acids. Looked up from germline, CDR1 is SGHRS and CDR2 is YFSETQ. The CDR3: CASSRGTSGAGAYNEQFF.

V is TRBV19 and J is TRBJ2-1; TCRdb reports TRBD1, a call that lacks DNA to check it against. The CDR3 runs 14 residues. From germline, CDR1 is LNHDA and CDR2 SQIVND (reference sequence). The CDR3 protein is CASRELTGRHEQFF.

This sequence joins TRBV28 and TRBJ2-3. Per germline, CDR1 MDHEN and CDR2 SYDVKM. The CDR3 totals 15 residues. CDR3 amino acids: CASSFENPDTDTQYF.

V gene TRBV5-1 combines with J gene TRBJ2-7; without DNA, the TCRdb call of TRBD2 cannot be checked. The CDR3 totals 14 residues. From germline, CDR1 is SGHRS and CDR2 YFSETQ. The CDR3 region is CASSEGNPSYEQYF. The variable domain in full, completed from reference TRBV5-1 and TRBJ2-7, reads KAGVTQTPRYLIKTRGQQVTLSCSPISGHRSVSWYQQTPGQGLQFLFEYFSETQRNKGNFPGRFSGRQFSNSRSEMNVSTLELGDSALYLCASSEGNPSYEQYFGPGTRLTVT.

The genes are TRBV5-4 and TRBJ2-3; the TRBD1 assignment by TCRdb is unverifiable without DNA. CDR3 length: 19 amino acids. CDR1 and CDR2 (germline): SGHNT, YYREEE (reference sequence). CDR3 amino acids: CASSLGGTGGFLVTDTQYF.

V usage is TRBV4-3 and J usage is TRBJ1-1. The CDR3 sequence is 14 residues long. Germline CDR1 is LGHNA and CDR2 is YSLEER. CDR3 protein: CASTQGRGAPDAFF.